The 21 T cell receptor beta chains below all came from one sample that was sequenced in a study of T cell repertoires in cytomegalovirus infection. TCRdb used MiXCR to reprocess the reads, holding one entry per CDR3 protein. The sample lists more than 400,000 distinct CDR3 sequences; 26% were seen once. The specimen sequenced was PBMCs. These TCRs come from a human donor in good health (CMV status not recorded). Some clones in this sample may be carry-over from other donors' samples.

J is TRBJ2-1 and V is TRBV18; no clear D. Per germline, CDR1 KGHSH and CDR2 LQKENI. V lost 3 bases to trimming and J lost 2 bases, with 14 bases between them. CDR3 length: 16 residues. The CDR3 sequence: CASSPNARPTYNEQFF. The CDR3 DNA follows: TGTGCCAGCTCACCCAACGCTCGACCAACCTACAATGAGCAGTTCTTC.

The V and J genes are TRBV30 and TRBJ2-5; D is ambiguous. The CDR3 extends over 14 amino acids. Trimming left V 1 base short and J 7 bases short, with 16 bases between. Germline-derived CDR1 and CDR2 are GTSNPN and SVGIG (reference sequence). DNA for the CDR3: TGTGCCTGGAGTGGGGCAGCCGTGATCGGGACCCAGTACTTC. Protein: CAWSGAAVIGTQYF.

The J gene is TRBJ1-5, the V gene TRBV20-1, with TRBD1 as a possible D gene (5 bases). Trimming shortened V by 3 bases and J by 4 bases, and 19 bases separated the two germline ends. The CDR3 runs 16 residues. CDR1 DFQATT and CDR2 SNEGSKA come from the germline V gene (reference sequence). The CDR3 here is CSASISGRLGNQPQHF. The CDR3 DNA reads TGCAGTGCTAGTATTTCGGGACGCCTAGGGAATCAGCCCCAGCATTTT.

With respect to this clonotype: In this CDR3 the conserved last residue, phenylalanine or tryptophan, is missing, so a read error is likely. The rearrangement joins TRBV7-4 to TRBJ1-1, with D unresolved. CDR1 is SGHVT and CDR2 is SQSDAQ in the germline V gene. V lost 0 bases and J 1 base, leaving 6 bases between the germline ends. CDR3 length: 14 residues. This chain's CDR3 is CASSLAMGNTEAFL. In nucleotides, the CDR3 is TGTGCCAGCAGCTTAGCAATGGGGAACACTGAAGCTTTCCTT.

The chain combines TRBV19 with TRBJ1-5; 7 nucleotides line up with TRBD1. Trimming removed 4 bases from V and 4 bases from J; junction bases left unmatched: 7. This CDR3 comprises 15 residues. Germline V gene sequence: CDR1 LNHDA, CDR2 SQIVND (reference sequence). The DNA for the CDR3 is TGTGCCAGTAGTAAGAGACAGGGAGGTAATCAGCCCCAGCATTTT. Protein sequence: CASSKRQGGNQPQHF.

The chain employs TRBV11-2 and TRBJ2-1; 8 nucleotides align to TRBD2. J was trimmed by 7 bases and V by 5 bases; bases with no gene match: 10. The germline CDR1 and CDR2 sequences are SGHAT and FQNNGV. This CDR3 comprises 15 residues. The CDR3, as DNA: TGTGCCAGCAGCCCAACTAGCGGAAACCCGAATGAGCAGTTCTTC. This encodes CASSPTSGNPNEQFF.

The V and J genes are TRBV30 and TRBJ2-3; D is ambiguous. Between the trimmed V and J ends, which lost 8 bases and 6 bases, there was a span of 15 bases. CDR3 length equals 12 residues. Germline V lookup: CDR1 GTSNPN, CDR2 SVGIG (reference sequence). The CDR3: CAGLSGVDTQYF. The CDR3 DNA sequence: TGTGCCGGGCTATCCGGCGTGGATACGCAGTATTTT.

This chain links TRBV10-3 with TRBJ2-3; 8 bases map to TRBD2. Germline V lookup: CDR1 ENHRY, CDR2 SYGVKD. V lost 4 bases and J lost 3; bases outside the gene matches: 9. CDR3 size: 16 residues. The CDR3 DNA is TGTGCCATCAGTGGAGACCGGGAGGGTAGGACAGATACGCAGTATTTT. The encoded protein is CAISGDREGRTDTQYF.

The table lists this clonotype with a few counts. The V and J genes are TRBV7-6 and TRBJ2-1; D is unclear. V lost 5 bases and J lost 0, with 11 bases in between. This CDR3 spans 15 amino acids. Per the germline V gene, CDR1 is SGHVS and CDR2 is FNYEAQ. CDR3 region: CASSHRSVSYNEQFF. For the CDR3, the DNA is TGTGCCAGCAGCCATCGGAGCGTCTCCTACAATGAGCAGTTCTTC.

In its sample, this clonotype was seen a few times. This chain connects TRBV19 to TRBJ1-5, with D possibly being TRBD1 (5 bases). CDR3 length: 16 amino acids. V lost 9 bases and J lost 0, with 18 bases in between. CDR1 LNHDA and CDR2 SQIVND come from the germline V gene (reference sequence). CDR3: CASSQVGQYSNQPQHF. CDR3 in DNA: TGTGCCAGCTCCCAGGTCGGACAATATAGCAATCAGCCCCAGCATTTT. The full variable domain, with the rest looked up from reference TRBV19 and TRBJ1-5, is DGGITQSPKYLFRKEGQNVTLSCEQNLNHDAMYWYRQDPGQGLRLIYYSQIVNDFQKGDIAEGYSVSREKKESFPLTVTSAQKNPTAFYLCASSQVGQYSNQPQHFGDGTRLSIL.

This clonotype appeared a few times. The chain uses TRBV19 and TRBJ2-1; 10 nucleotides align to TRBD2. Trimming took 3 bases from V and 4 from J; bases not matched to a gene: 9. CDR3 size: 17 residues. CDR1 is LNHDA, CDR2 SQIVND, per germline (reference sequence). Here the CDR3 reads CASSMERLAGVYNEQFF. In DNA form, the CDR3 reads TGTGCCAGTAGTATGGAGCGGCTAGCGGGGGTGTACAATGAGCAGTTCTTC.

The table lists this clonotype with a few counts. The chain combines TRBV7-2 with TRBJ2-5; D may be TRBD2 (5 bases). V was clipped by 1 base and J by 5 bases, with 14 bases between them. The V gene's germline CDR1 is SGHTA and CDR2 FQGNSA. The CDR3 has 15 amino acids. The CDR3 bases are TGTGCCAGCAGCTTAGGGCCGGGAAACTACGAGACCCAGTACTTC. It translates to CASSLGPGNYETQYF.

The chain carries TRBV27 and TRBJ1-4, with 9 bases matching TRBD1. CDR3 length equals 15 residues. The trim removed 4 bases at V and 8 bases at J, leaving 8 bases unmatched. Per germline, CDR1 MNHEY and CDR2 SMNVEV (reference sequence). The CDR3 reads CASSSRTGEGEKLFF. DNA of the CDR3: TGTGCCAGCAGTTCACGGACAGGGGAAGGGGAAAAACTGTTTTTT. The whole variable domain, remainder taken from reference TRBV27 and TRBJ1-4, is EAQVTQNPRYLITVTGKKLTVTCSQNMNHEYMSWYRQDPGLGLRQIYYSMNVEVTDKGDVPEGYKVSRKEKRNFPLILESPSPNQTSLYFCASSSRTGEGEKLFFGSGTQLSVL.

Regarding this clonotype: With a much larger clone just one base away, this may be a read error. This chain uses TRBV12-3 or TRBV12-4 with TRBJ2-2; the D is unclear. With 1 base removed from V and 4 bases from J, the gap between germline ends came to 19 bases. This CDR3 has 18 amino acids. The chain's CDR3 is CASSLDPWVATTTGELFF. The DNA for the CDR3 is TGTGCCAGCAGTTTAGATCCTTGGGTGGCTACTACCACCGGGGAGCTGTTTTTT.

The V call is TRBV9, the J call TRBJ2-7, with 8 bases identical to TRBD1. Looked up from germline, CDR1 is SGDLS and CDR2 is YYNGEE. Germline trimming cut 1 base from V and 7 bases from J; bases unmatched to any gene: 4. The CDR3 extends over 13 amino acids. CDR3 region: CASSVQGAGEQYF. CDR3 nucleotides: TGTGCCAGCAGCGTACAGGGGGCAGGGGAGCAGTACTTC.

In its sample, this clonotype was seen a few times. The V and J genes are TRBV14 and TRBJ2-5, with 13 bases that match TRBD2. The V gene end was trimmed by 1 base and the J gene end by 3 bases; junction bases not matched to a gene: 8. Looked up from germline, CDR1 is SGHDN and CDR2 is FVKESK. The CDR3 spans 18 residues. The CDR3 region has the DNA TGTGCCAGCAGCCAAGCGACTAGCGGGAGGAGCCGGAAAGAGACCCAGTACTTC. This codes for CASSQATSGRSRKETQYF.

Only a few counts were recorded for this clonotype. This chain uses TRBV18 with TRBJ2-4; D gene unclear. Germline CDR1 KGHSH, CDR2 LQKENI. Trimming took off 3 bases at V and 0 bases at J, with 9 bases between the two ends. The CDR3 totals 15 residues. The CDR3 reads CASSPLPAAKNIQYF. CDR3 nucleotides: TGTGCCAGCTCACCGCTACCGGCAGCCAAAAACATTCAGTACTTC. The entire variable domain, with the rest obtained from reference TRBV18 and TRBJ2-4, is as follows: NAGVMQNPRHLVRRRGQEARLRCSPMKGHSHVYWYRQLPEEGLKFMVYLQKENIIDESGMPKERFSAEFPKEGPSILRIQQVVRGDSAAYFCASSPLPAAKNIQYFGAGTRLSVL.

This clonotype has only a few counts. The rearrangement links TRBV19 to TRBJ2-7; D is unresolved. In germline, CDR1 is LNHDA, CDR2 SQIVND (reference sequence). This CDR3 is built from 14 residues. The V end was cut by 10 bases, the J end by 2 bases, with 18 bases between. DNA of the CDR3: TGTGCCACAAAGCCTTCCTTGGTTCCCTACGAGCAGTACGTC. As protein: CATKPSLVPYEQYV.

The gene calls are TRBV27 and TRBJ2-7, with 11 bases fitting TRBD1. CDR3 size: 15 residues. Trimming removed 0 bases from V and 5 bases from J; junction bases left unmatched: 3. Looked up from germline, CDR1 is MNHEY and CDR2 is SMNVEV (reference sequence). The CDR3 sequence is CASSLSGQGANEQYV. The CDR3 bases are TGTGCCAGCAGTTTATCCGGACAGGGGGCTAACGAGCAGTACGTC.

The chain uses TRBV7-9 and TRBJ2-3; D is uncertain. The CDR3 sequence is 14 residues long. Per the germline V gene, CDR1 is SEHNR and CDR2 is FQNEAQ (reference sequence). V was trimmed by 5 bases and J by 2 bases, leaving 11 bases between them. The CDR3 DNA reads TGTGCCAGCAGCCCGAACTTTGACACAGATACGCAGTATTTT. It translates to CASSPNFDTDTQYF.

This clonotype came up a few times. The chain uses TRBV12-5 and TRBJ2-1; the match to TRBD2 covers 12 bases. V trimming: 2 bases; J trimming: 4 bases; junction bases outside the gene matches: 3. CDR1 is LGHNT and CDR2 is FRNRAP in the germline V gene. CDR3 length: 16 residues. CDR3 residues: CASGLRLAGEYNEQFF. The CDR3 DNA reads as TGTGCTAGTGGTTTGCGACTAGCGGGAGAATACAATGAGCAGTTCTTC.